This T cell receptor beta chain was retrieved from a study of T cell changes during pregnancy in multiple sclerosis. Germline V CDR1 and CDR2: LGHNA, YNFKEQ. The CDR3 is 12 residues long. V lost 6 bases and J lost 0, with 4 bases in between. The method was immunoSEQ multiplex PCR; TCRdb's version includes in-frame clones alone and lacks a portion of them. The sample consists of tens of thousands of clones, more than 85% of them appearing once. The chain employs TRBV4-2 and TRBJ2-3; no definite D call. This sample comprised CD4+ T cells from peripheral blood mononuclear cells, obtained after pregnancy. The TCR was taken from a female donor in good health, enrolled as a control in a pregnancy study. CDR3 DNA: TGTGCCAGCAGTACTAGCACAGATACGCAGTATTTT. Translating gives CASSTSTDTQYF.